The 31 T cell receptor beta chains listed next were all sequenced from one sample in a study of blood T cell repertoires in COVID-19. Method: immunoSEQ multiplex PCR; TCRdb's copy keeps in-frame clones and lacks some. The repertoire holds about 100,000 clones, with over 80% as singletons. The sequenced sample was peripheral blood. The receptors derive from a woman aged 25-40 years with acute or convalescent COVID-19.

V and J are TRBV7-2 and TRBJ1-4; D ambiguous. V was trimmed by 1 base and J by 7 bases, leaving 16 bases between them. Per the germline V gene, CDR1 is SGHTA and CDR2 is FQGNSA. The CDR3 covers 16 residues. CDR3: CASSLVVGQRGEKLFF. For the CDR3, the DNA is TGTGCCAGCAGCTTAGTAGTCGGCCAACGAGGTGAAAAACTGTTTTTT.

In this sample, this clone turned up a few times. Sequence at one end of the junction differs from germline and may be a read error. The V gene is TRBV7-7, the J gene TRBJ2-3, with D possibly matching TRBD2 (6 bases). Germline lookup yields CDR1 SSHAT and CDR2 FNYEAQ (reference sequence). The CDR3 has 16 amino acids. DNA for the CDR3: TGTGCTAGCAGCCCCCGGACTAAACCCCGAACAGATACGCAGTATTTT. Its translation is CASSPRTKPRTDTQYF.

This chain uses TRBV28 with TRBJ2-5; 7 bases fit TRBD2. This CDR3 region has 16 residues. Unmatched junction bases numbered 11, after V lost 5 bases and J lost 2 bases. Per the germline V gene, CDR1 is MDHEN and CDR2 is SYDVKM. DNA for the CDR3: TGTGCCAGCAGTCGCACGGCGGGAGCGGGGCAAGAGACCCAGTACTTC. Translation: CASSRTAGAGQETQYF.

The gene calls are TRBV11-3 and TRBJ1-1; tentatively, D is TRBD1 (6 bases). The V gene's germline CDR1 is SGHNT and CDR2 YENEEA. This CDR3 is 14 amino acids long. The V end lost 1 base, the J end lost 5 bases, and 11 bases lay between the germline ends. CDR3 in amino acids: CASSLGQGRTEAFF. In nucleotides, the CDR3 is TGTGCCAGCAGCTTAGGGCAGGGGCGTACTGAAGCTTTCTTT.

This sequence joins TRBV10-2 and TRBJ2-7; tentatively, D is TRBD2 (6 bases). The CDR3 is 15 residues long. The germline V gene encodes CDR1 WSHSY and CDR2 SAAADI. V lost 0 bases and J lost 4, with 13 bases in between. For the CDR3, the DNA is TGCGCCAGCAGTGAGTCGTCAGGGACTCGGTACGAGCAGTACTTC. Protein: CASSESSGTRYEQYF.

V usage is TRBV2 and J usage is TRBJ2-3, with 14 bases matching TRBD2. Per the germline V gene, CDR1 is SNHLY and CDR2 is FYNNEI. This CDR3 region has 16 residues. V gave up 4 bases and J gave up 5 bases; unmatched junction bases: 5. CDR3 nucleotides: TGTGCCAGCAGTGCGACTAGCGGGGGGGCCTTAGATACGCAGTATTTT. Protein sequence: CASSATSGGALDTQYF. Variable domain in full (rest from reference TRBV2 and TRBJ2-3): EPEVTQTPSHQVTQMGQEVILRCVPISNHLYFYWYRQILGQKVEFLVSFYNNEISEKSEIFDDQFSVERPDGSNFTLKIRSTKLEDSAMYFCASSATSGGALDTQYFGPGTRLTVL.

This clone occurred once. V usage is TRBV7-2 and J usage is TRBJ2-1; D possibly corresponds to TRBD2 (5 bases). Germline CDR1 SGHTA, CDR2 FQGNSA. The V end lost 5 bases, the J end lost 0 bases, and 8 bases lay between the germline ends. The CDR3 covers 14 residues. CDR3 coding DNA: TGTGCCAGCAGCGCGGACTTCTCCTACAATGAGCAGTTCTTC. Protein sequence: CASSADFSYNEQFF. Full variable domain (outside the CDR3, taken from reference TRBV7-2 and TRBJ2-1): GAGVSQSPSNKVTEKGKDVELRCDPISGHTALYWYRQSLGQGLEFLIYFQGNSAPDKSGLPSDRFSAERTGGSVSTLTIQRTQQEDSAVYLCASSADFSYNEQFFGPGTRLTVL.

The genes are TRBV2 and TRBJ2-5; tentatively, D is TRBD2 (6 bases). The end of the DNA is better explained by TRBJ2-7, so the J call may be wrong. CDR1 is SNHLY, CDR2 FYNNEI, per germline. CDR3 size: 16 residues. DNA of the CDR3: TGTGCCAGCACCCCCGGGAGTTGGGGCCTCTCCTACGAGCAGTACTTC. It is translated as CASTPGSWGLSYEQYF.

V gene TRBV12-3 or TRBV12-4 combines with J gene TRBJ1-3; 9 positions match TRBD1. V shed 7 bases and J 7 bases; nucleotides not matched to a gene: 5. The CDR3 is 13 residues long. The CDR3 DNA reads as TGTGCCAGCACCGGGACAGGGAGGAACACCATATATTTT. Its translation is CASTGTGRNTIYF.

The V call is TRBV5-8, the J call TRBJ2-5, with D uncertain. Per germline, CDR1 SGHTS and CDR2 YDEGEE. This CDR3 has 11 residues. The V end lost 3 bases, the J end lost 5 bases, and 5 bases lay between the germline ends. The CDR3 DNA follows: TGTGCCAGCAGCTCGCAGGAGACCCAGTACTTC. Translation gives CASSSQETQYF.

The chain combines TRBV24-1 with TRBJ1-2; D is uncertain. Germline CDR1 reads KGHDR; CDR2 reads SFDVKD. Trimming cost V 1 base and J 5 bases, with 10 bases left between them. The CDR3 covers 14 residues. CDR3 DNA: TGTGCCACCAGTGATTTTCACACGTCTTATGGCTACACCTTC. Translating it yields CATSDFHTSYGYTF.

This clone occurred once. The rearrangement joins TRBV7-9 to TRBJ2-5; D perhaps matches TRBD1 (5 bases). This CDR3 has 15 amino acids. V lost 2 bases and J lost 4, with 14 bases in between. Per germline, CDR1 SEHNR and CDR2 FQNEAQ (reference sequence). CDR3 nucleotides: TGTGCCAGCAGCTTAAGGGCAGGGCAGGGAGAGACCCAGTACTTC. It yields the protein CASSLRAGQGETQYF. The full variable domain, with the rest looked up from reference TRBV7-9 and TRBJ2-5, is DTGVSQNPRHKITKRGQNVTFRCDPISEHNRLYWYRQTLGQGPEFLTYFQNEAQLEKSRLLSDRFSAERPKGSFSTLEIQRTEQGDSAMYLCASSLRAGQGETQYFGPGTRLLVL.

The gene calls are TRBV29-1 and TRBJ2-7, with unresolved D. Germline V gives CDR1 SQVTM, CDR2 ANQGSEA. The CDR3 consists of 11 residues. V dropped 5 bases and J dropped 6 bases, with 11 bases sitting between them. CDR3 sequence: CSVNQDSEQYF. CDR3 nucleotide sequence: TGCAGCGTTAACCAGGATTCCGAGCAGTACTTC.

The DNA of the CDR3 is TGCGCCAGCAGCCCCACAGGAGCTGAGCAGTTCTTC. It translates to CASSPTGAEQFF. The V gene is TRBV4-3, the J gene TRBJ2-1; tentative D call: TRBD1 (5 bases). The CDR3 has 12 amino acids. V lost 4 bases, J lost 9 bases, and 10 bases lay in between. Germline V gene sequence: CDR1 LGHNA, CDR2 YSLEER.

This chain joins TRBV7-9 and TRBJ1-2; 8 positions agree with TRBD1. CDR3 length: 13 residues. The germline gives CDR1 SEHNR, CDR2 FQNEAQ (reference sequence). The V and J ends lost 5 bases and 4 bases, in that order; junction bases with no gene match: 3. The chain's CDR3 is CASSPTGVYGYTF. CDR3 nucleotides: TGTGCCAGCAGCCCGACAGGGGTCTATGGCTACACCTTC.

The rearrangement links TRBV11-3 to TRBJ2-2; D perhaps matches TRBD1 (7 bases). Deletions cut 4 bases from V and 5 bases from J, with 17 bases between. The CDR3 has 16 residues. The germline V gene has CDR1 SGHNT and CDR2 YENEEA. The CDR3 loop is CASSSPPGGRTGELFF. In DNA, the CDR3 is TGTGCCAGCAGCTCCCCGCCAGGGGGGAGAACCGGGGAGCTGTTTTTT.

V and J are TRBV6-1 and TRBJ2-2, with D possibly matching TRBD1 (5 bases). Germline V gene data show CDR1 as MNHNS and CDR2 as SASEGT. V was trimmed by 6 bases and J by 6 bases, leaving 14 bases between them. The CDR3 loop spans 14 amino acids. CDR3 loop: CASRPVTEAGELFF. As DNA, the CDR3 is TGTGCCAGCAGACCGGTGACAGAGGCCGGGGAGCTGTTTTTT.

V is TRBV28 and J is TRBJ2-1, with 10 bases aligning to TRBD1. In germline, CDR1 is MDHEN, CDR2 SYDVKM. The CDR3 consists of 18 residues. V was clipped by 7 bases and J by 5 bases; unmatched bases: 17. DNA for the CDR3: TGTGCCAGCAACCCGGGACAGGGGAATAGCGGGCCCAACAATGAGCAGTTCTTC. Translation gives CASNPGQGNSGPNNEQFF.

The CDR3 region is CASSWDRSTEAFF. CDR3 DNA: TGTGCCAGCAGTTGGGACAGGTCCACTGAAGCTTTCTTT. The chain carries TRBV28 and TRBJ1-1; TRBD1 matches at 8 bases. V shed 4 bases and J 4 bases; nucleotides not matched to a gene: 2. Germline-derived CDR1 and CDR2 are MDHEN and SYDVKM. The CDR3 spans 13 residues.

The chain couples TRBV14 to TRBJ2-1, with 8 bases fitting TRBD2. This CDR3 has 14 amino acids. In germline, CDR1 is SGHDN, CDR2 FVKESK. Unmatched junction bases numbered 7, after V lost 4 bases and J lost 8 bases. In DNA form, the CDR3 reads TGTGCCAGCAGCCTAAAGCGGGAGCACGATGAGCAGTTCTTC. Translation: CASSLKREHDEQFF.

The chain links TRBV7-2 to TRBJ2-7, with 8 nucleotides matching TRBD2. Germline CDR1 is SGHTA and CDR2 is FQGNSA. Losses at the gene ends were 6 bases for V and 5 bases for J; bases not matched to a gene: 18. This CDR3 contains 17 residues. DNA of the CDR3: TGTGCCAGCAGTCCCCAGGGCACCATGACTAGCGAGGACGAGCAGTACTTC. Protein product: CASSPQGTMTSEDEQYF.

J is TRBJ1-1 and V is TRBV1; TRBD1, the D gene given by the table, was not confirmed from the DNA. TRBV1 is deemed a pseudogene. This CDR3 contains 9 residues. In DNA, the CDR3 is TGCACCAGCACCCATCCCATTCTCTTT. As protein: CTSTHPILF.

The rearrangement uses TRBV6-2 or TRBV6-3 and TRBJ2-3; 10 bases are a match to TRBD2. The germline CDR1 and CDR2 sequences are MNHEY and SVGEGT. The CDR3 totals 16 residues. The V gene end was trimmed by 2 bases and the J gene end by 6 bases; junction bases not matched to a gene: 8. DNA for the CDR3: TGTGCCAGCAGTTACCCTGGCCTAGCGGGAGACGATACGCAGTATTTT. Translated: CASSYPGLAGDDTQYF.

This sequence joins TRBV3-1 (or the pseudogene TRBV3-2) and TRBJ1-5; 7 nucleotides align to TRBD1. CDR1 is LGHDT, CDR2 YNNKEL, per germline (reference sequence). J was trimmed by 11 bases and V by 3 bases; bases with no gene match: 1. The CDR3 has 11 amino acids. The CDR3 protein is CASSQGQTQHF. CDR3 bases: TGTGCCAGCAGCCAGGGACAGACCCAGCATTTT.

This clone appeared a few times. The chain uses TRBV7-9 and TRBJ1-3, with D uncertain. The germline gives CDR1 SEHNR, CDR2 FQNEAQ (reference sequence). Trimming cost V 1 base and J 0 bases, with 16 bases left between them. This CDR3 spans 18 amino acids. The CDR3 nucleotides read TGTGCCAGCAGCTTAGGTTACCAGGCCAGCACCTCTGGAAACACCATATATTTT. Its protein product is CASSLGYQASTSGNTIYF.

The chain uses TRBV7-9 and TRBJ2-5, with D unresolved. Trimming pared 1 base from V and 5 bases from J, leaving 8 bases between. CDR1 and CDR2 from the germline V gene are SEHNR and FQNEAQ (reference sequence). This CDR3 region has 13 residues. In DNA, the CDR3 is TGTGCCAGCAGCTTAGGTCTCTCGGAGACCCAGTACTTC. This encodes CASSLGLSETQYF.

The chain has TRBV29-1 and TRBJ2-7, with 9 bases identical to TRBD1. The germline CDR1 and CDR2 sequences are SQVTM and ANQGSEA. CDR3 length: 15 residues. Unmatched junction bases numbered 8, after V lost 3 bases and J lost 2 bases. CDR3 nucleotides: TGCAGCGTTGACTCCAGCGGGACAGGGACCTACGAGCAGTACTTC. Its translation: CSVDSSGTGTYEQYF.

This rearrangement joins TRBV2 to TRBJ2-3, with D uncertain. V was pared by 8 bases and J by 7 bases, with 16 bases between. Germline CDR1 reads SNHLY; CDR2 reads FYNNEI. The CDR3 covers 13 residues. Written as DNA, the CDR3 is TGTGCCAGCGGTTGGGCAGTAGGAAATACGCAGTATTTT. This sequence encodes CASGWAVGNTQYF.

This clone was counted once. The chain links TRBV7-2 to TRBJ2-1, with a weak D call TRBD2 (6 bases). The CDR3 is 14 amino acids. The germline CDR1 and CDR2 sequences are SGHTA and FQGNSA. V dropped 1 base and J dropped 10 bases, with 14 bases sitting between them. The CDR3 sequence: CASSLVGGPREQFF. In DNA form, the CDR3 reads TGTGCCAGCAGCTTAGTTGGAGGGCCCAGAGAGCAGTTCTTC.

The genes are TRBV7-9 and TRBJ2-7; D is unclear. This CDR3 is built from 13 residues. V lost 1 base, J lost 0 bases, and 4 bases lay in between. The germline CDR1 and CDR2 sequences are SEHNR and FQNEAQ (reference sequence). The CDR3 DNA reads TGTGCCAGCAGCTTAGACACCTCCTACGAGCAGTACTTC. Translated: CASSLDTSYEQYF. The full variable domain, in which reference TRBV7-9 and TRBJ2-7 provide the parts outside the CDR3, is DTGVSQNPRHKITKRGQNVTFRCDPISEHNRLYWYRQTLGQGPEFLTYFQNEAQLEKSRLLSDRFSAERPKGSFSTLEIQRTEQGDSAMYLCASSLDTSYEQYFGPGTRLTVT.

The chain is built from TRBV19 and TRBJ2-7, with D perhaps matching TRBD1 (6 bases). This CDR3 is built from 14 residues. Trimming cost V 5 bases and J 0 bases, with 11 bases left between them. CDR1 and CDR2 from the germline V gene are LNHDA and SQIVND (reference sequence). The CDR3 sequence: CASSPRTDSYEQYF. In DNA, the CDR3 is TGTGCCAGTAGTCCCCGGACAGACTCCTACGAGCAGTACTTC.